Below are 21 T cell receptor beta chains sequenced from a single sample in a study of blood T cell repertoires in COVID-19. TCRdb keeps only in-frame clones here, not all; method: immunoSEQ multiplex PCR. This sample has some 99,000 clones; approximately 87% occur once, and the top ten carry 15% to 20%. Sample: peripheral blood. The source is a woman aged 60 to 75 with acute or convalescent COVID-19.

This sequence joins TRBV6-2 or TRBV6-3 and TRBJ1-2; no clear D. Trimming pared 0 bases from V and 4 bases from J, leaving 6 bases between. CDR3 length: 13 residues. CDR1 is MNHEY and CDR2 is SVGEGT in the germline V gene. This chain's CDR3 is CASSYSGSYGYTF. In DNA, the CDR3 is TGTGCCAGCAGTTACTCCGGGAGCTATGGCTACACCTTC.

The chain combines TRBV6-2 or TRBV6-3 with TRBJ1-5; D is perhaps TRBD1 (6 bases). Trimming stripped 4 bases from V and 4 bases from J, with 14 bases between. Germline V CDR1 and CDR2: MNHEY, SVGEGT. CDR3 length: 15 residues. The CDR3 DNA follows: TGTGCCAGCAGTTCCGGACAGTCTTATAATCAGCCCCAGCATTTT. It codes for CASSSGQSYNQPQHF.

The chain recombines TRBV30 with TRBJ1-1; 10 bases are a match to TRBD1. The CDR3 is made up of 12 amino acids. V was clipped by 1 base and J by 10 bases; unmatched bases: 3. CDR1 and CDR2 from the germline V gene are GTSNPN and SVGIG (reference sequence). The CDR3, as DNA: TGTGCCTGGAGTGGGACAGGGGGGGGAGCTTTCTTT. Protein: CAWSGTGGGAFF.

This chain joins TRBV2 and TRBJ2-7; D is ambiguous. The germline V gene encodes CDR1 SNHLY and CDR2 FYNNEI. Deletions cut 6 bases from V and 3 bases from J, with 12 bases between. The CDR3 length is 13 residues. CDR3 bases: TGTGCCAGCAGGTTGGCCGATGTCTACGAGCAGTACTTC. It specifies CASRLADVYEQYF.

This clone was seen just once. The chain employs TRBV27 and TRBJ1-2, with 8 bases aligning to TRBD1. The ends lost 4 bases at V and 5 bases at J; junction bases unmatched: 3. The CDR3 has 13 amino acids. Germline V gene data show CDR1 as MNHEY and CDR2 as SMNVEV (reference sequence). The CDR3 bases are TGTGCCAGCAGTTCTACAGGGGGGTATGGCTACACCTTC. Residues: CASSSTGGYGYTF.

This chain uses TRBV30 with TRBJ2-1; perhaps TRBD2 as D (6 bases). V lost 0 bases and J 0 bases, leaving 12 bases between the germline ends. Germline CDR1 is GTSNPN and CDR2 is SVGIG (reference sequence). The CDR3 extends over 16 amino acids. Here the CDR3 reads CAWSVPGGLSYNEQFF. The CDR3, as DNA: TGTGCCTGGAGTGTACCCGGGGGACTCTCCTACAATGAGCAGTTCTTC. Full variable domain (missing parts from reference TRBV30 and TRBJ2-1): SQTIHQWPATLVQPVGSPLSLECTVEGTSNPNLYWYRQAAGRGLQLLFYSVGIGQISSEVPQNLSASRPQDRQFILSSKKLLLSDSGFYLCAWSVPGGLSYNEQFFGPGTRLTVL.

This chain connects TRBV7-9 to TRBJ1-2, with a tentative D call TRBD1 (6 bases). V was trimmed by 5 bases and J by 8 bases, leaving 21 bases between them. Germline V gene data show CDR1 as SEHNR and CDR2 as FQNEAQ (reference sequence). The CDR3 has 15 residues. CDR3 bases: TGTGCCAGCAGCCCCCAGACAGGTGGGGTGGCGGGCTACACCTTC. Translation gives CASSPQTGGVAGYTF.

The V gene is TRBV6-6, the J gene TRBJ2-7; maybe TRBD1 (7 bases). This CDR3 has 13 amino acids. V lost 10 bases and J 4 bases, leaving 17 bases between the germline ends. Germline CDR1 MNHNY, CDR2 SVGAGI (reference sequence). Here the CDR3 DNA reads TGTGCCACGGGTGGAGGGGGCACGTACGAGCAGTACTTC. Translation: CATGGGGTYEQYF.

The CDR3 reads CASSLGLAGASSSYEQYF. The DNA for the CDR3 is TGTGCCAGCAGCTTAGGACTAGCGGGAGCTTCTTCTAGCTACGAGCAGTACTTC. The chain uses TRBV7-6 and TRBJ2-7, with 12 positions matching TRBD2. Germline lookup yields CDR1 SGHVS and CDR2 FNYEAQ. CDR3 length: 18 amino acids. The V segment lost 1 base and the J segment 3 bases; nucleotides outside the gene matches: 10.

The rearrangement joins TRBV7-9 to TRBJ1-5, with D uncertain. CDR1 is SEHNR and CDR2 is FQNEAQ in the germline V gene (reference sequence). V was shortened by 1 base and J by 0 bases, with 10 bases between the two germline ends. The CDR3 has 16 residues. CDR3 sequence reads: CASSLGSGNSNQPQHF. The CDR3 bases are TGTGCCAGCAGCTTAGGGTCCGGGAATAGCAATCAGCCCCAGCATTTT.

The V call is TRBV24-1, the J call TRBJ2-5, with 11 bases matching TRBD1. Germline V gene sequence: CDR1 KGHDR, CDR2 SFDVKD. V dropped 4 bases and J dropped 7; count of bases not matched to a gene: 7. The CDR3 length is 15 residues. The CDR3 DNA follows: TGTGCCACCAGTGACCCGGGACAGGGGGTCGCGACCCAGTACTTC. Its translation: CATSDPGQGVATQYF.

The rearrangement joins TRBV11-2 to TRBJ2-7; 9 nucleotides line up with TRBD1. J gave up 4 bases and V 5 bases, and 9 bases lay outside the gene matches. This CDR3 is 15 amino acids long. Germline lookup yields CDR1 SGHAT and CDR2 FQNNGV. The CDR3 DNA is TGTGCCAGCAGCGATCGAACAGGGGGCAAATACGAGCAGTACTTC. Translated: CASSDRTGGKYEQYF.

V and J are TRBV6-5 and TRBJ1-3; D may be TRBD1 (5 bases). V lost 5 bases, J lost 0 bases, and 11 bases lay in between. Germline V CDR1 and CDR2: MNHEY, SVGAGI. The CDR3 contains 15 residues. CDR3 amino acids: CASSPWGGSGNTIYF. The CDR3 DNA follows: TGTGCCAGCAGTCCTTGGGGGGGCTCTGGAAACACCATATATTTT.

The chain has TRBV28 and TRBJ1-2; TRBD1 might be the D (5 bases). The germline V gene encodes CDR1 MDHEN and CDR2 SYDVKM. The CDR3 has 13 residues. The V gene lost 6 bases and the J gene lost 9 bases, with 17 bases spanning the gap. CDR3 coding DNA: TGTGCCAGCAGCCCTCCCGGGGGGGAACGCTACACCTTC. It translates to CASSPPGGERYTF.

The gene calls are TRBV9 and TRBJ1-1; the D gene is possibly TRBD1 (6 bases). Deletions cut 4 bases from V and 0 bases from J, with 10 bases between. Germline CDR1 is SGDLS and CDR2 is YYNGEE. This CDR3 is 14 amino acids long. This chain's CDR3 is CASSLGGLNTEAFF. CDR3 nucleotide sequence: TGTGCCAGCAGCTTAGGGGGGCTGAACACTGAAGCTTTCTTT.

This clone was recorded once. The chain recombines TRBV6-7 with TRBJ2-2, with 7 positions matching TRBD1. TRBV6-7 counts as an open reading frame of uncertain function. The V gene end was trimmed by 2 bases and the J gene end by 2 bases; junction bases not matched to a gene: 11. The CDR3 has 18 residues. CDR3 sequence reads: CASSYNRDRDANTGELFF. For the CDR3, the DNA is TGTGCCAGCAGTTACAACCGGGACAGAGACGCAAACACCGGGGAGCTGTTTTTT.

DNA for the CDR3: TGCGCCAGCAGCTTGGTAGGGGGATCGAATGAAAAACTGTTTTTT. This gives the protein CASSLVGGSNEKLFF. V gene TRBV5-1 combines with J gene TRBJ1-4; a weak D match, TRBD1 (6 bases). The CDR3 sequence is 15 residues long. Looked up from germline, CDR1 is SGHRS and CDR2 is YFSETQ. Trimming left V 0 bases short and J 5 bases short, with 11 bases between. Full variable domain (remainder filled in from reference TRBV5-1 and TRBJ1-4): KAGVTQTPRYLIKTRGQQVTLSCSPISGHRSVSWYQQTPGQGLQFLFEYFSETQRNKGNFPGRFSGRQFSNSRSEMNVSTLELGDSALYLCASSLVGGSNEKLFFGSGTQLSVL.

As DNA, the CDR3 is TGTGCCAGCAGCCGTAGTCCAGATACGCAGTATTTT. Its protein is CASSRSPDTQYF. The gene calls are TRBV5-4 and TRBJ2-3; D unclear. The CDR3 covers 12 residues. Trimming shortened V by 4 bases and J by 4 bases, and 7 bases separated the two germline ends. Germline V gene data show CDR1 as SGHNT and CDR2 as YYREEE (reference sequence).

The chain links TRBV19 to TRBJ2-7; TRBD1 matches 10 bases. The CDR3 covers 15 residues. Germline V gene sequence: CDR1 LNHDA, CDR2 SQIVND (reference sequence). Losses at the gene ends were 9 bases for V and 3 bases for J; bases not matched to a gene: 11. The CDR3 loop is CASPGPGQGIYEQYF. The CDR3 DNA follows: TGTGCCAGCCCAGGTCCGGGACAGGGGATCTACGAGCAGTACTTC. The full variable domain, its missing parts supplied by reference TRBV19 and TRBJ2-7, is DGGITQSPKYLFRKEGQNVTLSCEQNLNHDAMYWYRQDPGQGLRLIYYSQIVNDFQKGDIAEGYSVSREKKESFPLTVTSAQKNPTAFYLCASPGPGQGIYEQYFGPGTRLTVT.

This chain connects TRBV7-2 to TRBJ2-5, with 7 nucleotides matching TRBD2. The CDR3 is made up of 16 amino acids. Losses at the gene ends were 0 bases for V and 1 base for J; bases not matched to a gene: 5. CDR1 and CDR2 from the germline V gene are SGHTA and FQGNSA. CDR3 nucleotide sequence: TGTGCCAGCAGCTTAGCTTCTAGCGGCCTCCAAGAGACCCAGTACTTC. This encodes CASSLASSGLQETQYF.

The chain couples TRBV25-1 to TRBJ2-2; 8 nucleotides align to TRBD2. V lost 6 bases, J lost 7 bases, and 10 bases stayed unmatched. Germline values: CDR1 MGHDK, CDR2 SYGVNS. This CDR3 is 15 amino acids long. The DNA of the CDR3 is TGTGCCAGCAGCAAAAGGCCGGGGGGGAGCGGGGAGCTGTTTTTT. Encoded protein: CASSKRPGGSGELFF.